Presented here are 8 T cell receptor beta chains from one specimen sequenced in a study of T cells in localized non-small cell lung cancer. Method: immunoSEQ multiplex PCR; TCRdb's copy keeps in-frame clones and lacks some. This repertoire shows approximately 28,000 clones, 80% to 95% found once; its top ten account for 4% to 4.5%. This specimen consisted of peripheral blood mononuclear cells, obtained before any cancer treatment. The receptors were gathered from a woman between 35 and 75 years old with stage III lung adenocarcinoma.

The chain combines TRBV5-1 with TRBJ1-2; D is undetermined. Germline-derived CDR1 and CDR2 are SGHRS and YFSETQ. Trimming took 3 bases from V and 4 from J, leaving 7 bases between them. CDR3 length: 12 amino acids. The CDR3: CASSSEGYGYTF. CDR3 bases: TGCGCCAGCAGCTCGGAGGGCTATGGCTACACCTTC.

The CDR3 is CASSLVQGGQPQHF. Here the CDR3 DNA reads TGCGCCAGCAGCTTGGTGCAGGGCGGTCAGCCCCAGCATTTT. The chain carries TRBV5-1 and TRBJ1-5; D is perhaps TRBD1 (5 bases). Deletions cut 0 bases from V and 6 bases from J, with 10 bases between. This CDR3 spans 14 amino acids. The germline V gene has CDR1 SGHRS and CDR2 YFSETQ.

CDR3 residues: CASSVGATARPYEQYF. The CDR3 DNA sequence: TGTGCCAGCAGTGTTGGAGCGACAGCCCGGCCGTACGAGCAGTACTTC. The rearrangement joins TRBV6-1 to TRBJ2-7; possible D gene TRBD1, 5 bases. The germline CDR1 and CDR2 sequences are MNHNS and SASEGT. V was pared by 4 bases and J by 4 bases, with 20 bases between. CDR3 size: 16 residues.

The J gene is TRBJ2-3, the V gene TRBV18; TRBD2 matches 13 bases. CDR3 size: 16 residues. The V gene end was trimmed by 3 bases and the J gene end by 2 bases; junction bases not matched to a gene: 2. Germline V gene lookup returns CDR1 KGHSH and CDR2 LQKENI. The CDR3 spells CASSPGLAGVTDTQYF. The CDR3 DNA sequence: TGTGCCAGCTCACCCGGACTAGCGGGGGTCACAGATACGCAGTATTTT.

The chain recombines TRBV5-1 with TRBJ1-4, with D perhaps TRBD1 (5 bases). This CDR3 has 15 amino acids. The germline CDR1 and CDR2 sequences are SGHRS and YFSETQ. The V end was cut by 1 base, the J end by 3 bases, with 10 bases between. Here the CDR3 DNA reads TGCGCCAGCAGCTTGTTCAGGGCCGCTAATGAAAAACTGTTTTTT. It yields the protein CASSLFRAANEKLFF.

The V gene is TRBV6-6, the J gene TRBJ2-7, with D possibly TRBD1 on 6 matching bases. Trimming removed 8 bases at V and 4 bases at J, with 12 bases between. This CDR3 region has 12 residues. Germline loops: CDR1 MNHNY, CDR2 SVGAGI (reference sequence). CDR3 residues: CASGIQGYEQYF. The CDR3 DNA reads as TGTGCCAGCGGAATACAGGGTTACGAGCAGTACTTC.

The chain combines TRBV5-4 with TRBJ2-3; 8 nucleotides match TRBD2. Looked up from germline, CDR1 is SGHNT and CDR2 is YYREEE (reference sequence). The junction had 13 bases not matched to a gene; V was cut back by 7 bases and J by 6 bases. The CDR3 is 15 amino acids. The CDR3 sequence: CASEGRGGVMDTQYF. In DNA form, the CDR3 reads TGTGCCAGCGAGGGACGGGGGGGTGTCATGGATACGCAGTATTTT.

This clone appeared once. V is TRBV11-2 and J is TRBJ2-7; D uncertain. Germline CDR1 SGHAT, CDR2 FQNNGV. This CDR3 is built from 12 residues. Trimming took 1 base from V and 3 from J, leaving 4 bases between them. CDR3 nucleotides: TGTGCCAGCAGCTTAGGCAACTACGAGCAGTACTTC. It yields the protein CASSLGNYEQYF.